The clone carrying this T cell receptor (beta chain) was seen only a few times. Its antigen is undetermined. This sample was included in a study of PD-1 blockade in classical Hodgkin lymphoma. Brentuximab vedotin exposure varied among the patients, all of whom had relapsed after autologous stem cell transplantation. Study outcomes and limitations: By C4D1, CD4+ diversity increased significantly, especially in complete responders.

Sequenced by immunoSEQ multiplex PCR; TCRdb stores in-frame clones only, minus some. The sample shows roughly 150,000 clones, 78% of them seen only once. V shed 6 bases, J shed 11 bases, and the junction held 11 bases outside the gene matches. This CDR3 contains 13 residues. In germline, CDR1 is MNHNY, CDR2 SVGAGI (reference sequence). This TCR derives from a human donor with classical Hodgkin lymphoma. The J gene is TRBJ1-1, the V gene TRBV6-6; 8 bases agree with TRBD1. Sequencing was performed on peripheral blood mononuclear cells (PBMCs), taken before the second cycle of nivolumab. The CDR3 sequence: CASSQTGGLGAFF. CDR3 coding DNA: TGTGCCAGCAGCCAAACAGGGGGTTTAGGGGCTTTCTTT.